The 30 T cell receptor beta chains given below trace back to one sample, sequenced in a study of T-cell memory formation after mild COVID-19. One entry per CDR3 protein results from TCRdb running MiXCR on the 5' RACE reads. The sample has 350,000 to 500,000 distinct CDR3 sequences, more than 15% seen once. The material sequenced was PBMCs or a T cell subset sorted from them (not recorded which). Receptor source: a man aged 18 to 29 who had mild COVID-19 (a few samples of this study predate the infection). Cell type and time point are not known.

The V call is TRBV15, the J call TRBJ1-3, with 7 bases aligning to TRBD1. Losses at the gene ends were 0 bases for V and 4 bases for J; bases not matched to a gene: 6. The CDR3 is made up of 16 amino acids. Germline V gene lookup returns CDR1 LNHNV and CDR2 YYDKDF (reference sequence). The CDR3 spells CATSRDTSDRGNTIYF. The CDR3 DNA is TGTGCCACCAGCAGAGATACTTCGGACAGGGGAAACACCATATATTTT. Full variable domain (remainder filled in from reference TRBV15 and TRBJ1-3): DAMVIQNPRYQVTQFGKPVTLSCSQTLNHNVMYWYQQKSSQAPKLLFHYYDKDFNNEADTPDNFQSRRPNTSFCFLDIRSPGLGDTAMYLCATSRDTSDRGNTIYFGEGSWLTVV.

This clonotype was seen only a few times. V usage is TRBV7-9 and J usage is TRBJ1-1; no clear D gene. Germline V gene data show CDR1 as SEHNR and CDR2 as FQNEAQ (reference sequence). The CDR3 has 15 amino acids. V dropped 0 bases and J dropped 3 bases, with 11 bases sitting between them. The CDR3 DNA reads as TGTGCCAGCAGCTTAGCGCGTGGCGCCGACACTGAAGCTTTCTTT. Its translation: CASSLARGADTEAFF.

This clonotype has just a few counts. The chain has TRBV7-9 and TRBJ1-1, with a tentative D call TRBD1 (6 bases). The CDR3 loop spans 16 amino acids. Germline loops: CDR1 SEHNR, CDR2 FQNEAQ (reference sequence). V was pared by 2 bases and J by 3 bases, with 16 bases between. The CDR3 sequence is CASSLRVGGSYTEAFF. In DNA, the CDR3 is TGTGCCAGCAGCTTACGGGTGGGGGGCTCGTACACTGAAGCTTTCTTT.

This clonotype was found a few times. The chain employs TRBV29-1 and TRBJ2-1, with TRBD1 identical over 7 bases. Germline CDR1 and CDR2: SQVTM and ANQGSEA. J was trimmed by 4 bases and V by 1 base; bases with no gene match: 7. This CDR3 region has 15 residues. The CDR3 protein is CSVEVRDRRYNEQFF. As DNA, the CDR3 is TGCAGCGTTGAAGTCCGGGACAGACGATACAATGAGCAGTTCTTC.

The chain links TRBV12-3 or TRBV12-4 to TRBJ1-4; 9 bases are shared with TRBD1. Germline trimming cut 3 bases from V and 8 bases from J; bases unmatched to any gene: 13. The CDR3 totals 17 residues. CDR3 protein: CASSFSFRGTGYEKLFF. CDR3 in DNA: TGTGCCAGCAGTTTCTCGTTTCGGGGGACAGGGTACGAAAAACTGTTTTTT.

This clonotype has ten or more counts. The genes are TRBV6-2 or TRBV6-3 and TRBJ1-1; unclear D gene. CDR3 length equals 13 residues. Germline CDR1 and CDR2: MNHEY and SVGEGT. Trimming shortened V by 3 bases and J by 1 base, and 6 bases separated the two germline ends. Here the CDR3 reads CASSYRQNTEAFF. In DNA form, the CDR3 reads TGTGCCAGCAGTTATCGACAGAACACTGAAGCTTTCTTT.

This clonotype was detected a few times. The chain recombines TRBV6-2 or TRBV6-3 with TRBJ1-4, with D unresolved. Germline V CDR1 and CDR2: MNHEY, SVGEGT. V was trimmed by 0 bases and J by 0 bases, leaving 14 bases between them. The CDR3 runs to 18 residues. DNA of the CDR3: TGTGCCAGCAGTTACTCGGAGCAGACGGTGGCAACTAATGAAAAACTGTTTTTT. Translating gives CASSYSEQTVATNEKLFF.

This clonotype was counted at least ten times. The V gene is TRBV29-1, the J gene TRBJ1-1; perhaps TRBD1 as D (6 bases). The CDR3 is 13 residues long. Trimming pared 7 bases from V and 4 bases from J, leaving 16 bases between. The germline CDR1 and CDR2 sequences are SQVTM and ANQGSEA. The CDR3 nucleotides are TGCAGCGGACAACAGGGTTTCGGCACTGAAGCTTTCTTT. It specifies CSGQQGFGTEAFF.

This sequence joins TRBV4-3 and TRBJ2-3; D tentatively fits TRBD1 or TRBD2 (5 bases each). The germline CDR1 and CDR2 sequences are LGHNA and YSLEER. Trimming shortened V by 3 bases and J by 6 bases, and 19 bases separated the two germline ends. The CDR3 is 16 amino acids. The CDR3 here is CASSQVGDRDGDTQYF. CDR3 coding DNA: TGCGCCAGCAGCCAGGTGGGAGACCGGGACGGGGATACGCAGTATTTT.

The chain joins TRBV6-2 or TRBV6-3 to TRBJ1-2, with TRBD1 matching 11 bases. Trimming cost V 6 bases and J 8 bases; bases outside gene matches: 14. The CDR3 extends over 16 amino acids. Germline CDR1 and CDR2: MNHEY and SVGEGT. CDR3 DNA: TGTGCCAGCAGACCTTCCACCCGGGACAGGGGGTACGGCTACACCTTC. Its translation is CASRPSTRDRGYGYTF.

The chain combines TRBV7-2 with TRBJ1-5, with D unclear. With 5 bases removed from V and 5 bases from J, the gap between germline ends came to 10 bases. Per the germline V gene, CDR1 is SGHTA and CDR2 is FQGNSA. The length of the CDR3 is 13 residues. DNA for the CDR3: TGTGCCAGCAGCAAGGACGGATATCAGCCCCAGCATTTT. It translates to CASSKDGYQPQHF.

This clonotype occurred a few times. The chain joins TRBV12-3 or TRBV12-4 to TRBJ2-5, with a weak D call TRBD2 (5 bases). The V and J ends lost 5 bases and 5 bases respectively, with 15 bases between them. The CDR3 runs to 14 residues. Here the CDR3 DNA reads TGTGCCAGCAGTCAGATCGGGATAGGCGAGACCCAGTACTTC. Its translation is CASSQIGIGETQYF.

This clonotype occurred a few times. This rearrangement joins TRBV18 to TRBJ1-3; maybe TRBD1 (6 bases). From germline, CDR1 is KGHSH and CDR2 LQKENI. The CDR3 is 15 residues long. Trimming left V 3 bases short and J 2 bases short, with 11 bases between. CDR3 loop: CASSPTGSAGNTIYF. CDR3 coding DNA: TGTGCCAGCTCACCGACAGGTTCGGCTGGAAACACCATATATTTT.

The gene calls are TRBV4-3 and TRBJ2-3; D unresolved. The CDR3 runs 13 residues. V was clipped by 0 bases and J by 10 bases, with 11 bases between them. CDR1 and CDR2 (germline): LGHNA, YSLEER. The chain's CDR3 is CASSQDKNRAQYF. The CDR3 DNA is TGCGCCAGCAGCCAAGATAAAAACAGAGCGCAGTATTTT.

This sequence joins TRBV19 and TRBJ2-1, with a possible D match to TRBD1 (6 bases). The CDR3 length is 14 residues. CDR1 LNHDA and CDR2 SQIVND come from the germline V gene (reference sequence). Between the trimmed V and J ends, which lost 7 bases and 5 bases, there was a span of 15 bases. CDR3 sequence: CASKGQGNDNEQFF. In DNA form, the CDR3 reads TGTGCCAGTAAAGGGCAGGGGAATGACAATGAGCAGTTCTTC.

This clonotype was recorded a few times. The chain joins TRBV3-1 to TRBJ1-2; D gene ambiguous. The CDR3 totals 14 residues. The V end was cut by 0 bases, the J end by 4 bases, with 9 bases between. Germline values: CDR1 LGHDT, CDR2 YNNKEL (reference sequence). The CDR3 reads CASSQDDVGYGYTF. Written as DNA, the CDR3 is TGTGCCAGCAGCCAAGATGACGTCGGCTATGGCTACACCTTC.

The chain uses TRBV6-5 and TRBJ1-1, with D unclear. The V gene lost 0 bases and the J gene lost 4 bases, with 9 bases spanning the gap. The CDR3 contains 14 residues. Germline assignment: CDR1 MNHEY and CDR2 SVGAGI. The CDR3 is CASSYSGGFTEAFF. DNA of the CDR3: TGTGCCAGCAGTTACTCGGGAGGGTTCACTGAAGCTTTCTTT.

This chain connects TRBV2 to TRBJ2-7; D is perhaps TRBD2 (6 bases). This CDR3 has 14 amino acids. Trimming took off 3 bases at V and 5 bases at J, with 14 bases between the two ends. The germline V gene encodes CDR1 SNHLY and CDR2 FYNNEI. CDR3 sequence: CASSEPGGYNEQYV. CDR3 sequence (DNA): TGTGCCAGCAGTGAGCCCGGAGGGTACAACGAGCAGTACGTC.

V and J are TRBV12-3 or TRBV12-4 and TRBJ1-4; maybe TRBD1 (5 bases). CDR3 length: 14 residues. Trimming took off 7 bases at V and 10 bases at J, with 19 bases between the two ends. The CDR3 reads CASKNATGQGKLFF. CDR3 DNA sequence: TGTGCCAGCAAAAACGCGACGGGGCAGGGAAAACTGTTTTTT.

The chain carries TRBV5-1 and TRBJ2-6; D not resolved. Germline values: CDR1 SGHRS, CDR2 YFSETQ. CDR3 length: 15 amino acids. V was pared by 4 bases and J by 0 bases, with 8 bases between. CDR3 loop: CASSANPSGANVLTF. The DNA of the CDR3 is TGCGCCAGCAGCGCGAATCCCTCTGGGGCCAACGTCCTGACTTTC.

The chain is built from TRBV19 and TRBJ2-1; D is undetermined. Trimming took off 6 bases at V and 10 bases at J, with 13 bases between the two ends. The V gene's germline CDR1 is LNHDA and CDR2 SQIVND (reference sequence). This CDR3 is built from 12 residues. The CDR3 is CASSPNRLEQFF. The CDR3 nucleotides are TGTGCCAGTAGCCCCAACCGGCTAGAGCAGTTCTTC.

This clonotype showed up just once. The V call is TRBV7-2, the J call TRBJ2-6; D call uncertain. The germline CDR1 and CDR2 sequences are SGHTA and FQGNSA. V lost 2 bases and J 0 bases, leaving 11 bases between the germline ends. There are 17 residues in the CDR3. The CDR3 DNA follows: TGTGCCAGCAGCTTATTTCACGGCCCCTCTGGGGCCAACGTCCTGACTTTC. Protein product: CASSLFHGPSGANVLTF.

This clonotype was seen a few times. The gene calls are TRBV7-2 and TRBJ1-2; D unclear. With 8 bases removed from V and 7 bases from J, the gap between germline ends came to 14 bases. CDR1 and CDR2 from the germline V gene are SGHTA and FQGNSA. The CDR3 sequence is 12 residues long. CDR3 protein: CASGPHMSGYTF. The DNA for the CDR3 is TGTGCCAGCGGACCCCACATGAGTGGCTACACCTTC.

This clonotype showed up just a few times. CDR3 loop: CASSYISYNEQFF. The DNA for the CDR3 is TGTGCCAGCAGTTACATCTCCTACAATGAGCAGTTCTTC. The chain carries TRBV6-5 and TRBJ2-1; no clear D gene. Germline-derived CDR1 and CDR2 are MNHEY and SVGAGI. CDR3 size: 13 residues. Trimming took off 2 bases at V and 0 bases at J, with 2 bases between the two ends.

This clonotype has just a few counts. The chain carries TRBV2 and TRBJ2-7; 8 bases agree with TRBD2. V dropped 3 bases and J dropped 9; count of bases not matched to a gene: 10. Germline lookup yields CDR1 SNHLY and CDR2 FYNNEI. The CDR3 consists of 14 residues. CDR3 bases: TGTGCCAGCAGTGACCCGCGGGGGGTGATGCGGCAGTACGTC. It specifies CASSDPRGVMRQYV.

This clonotype occurred a few times. The J gene is TRBJ2-3, the V gene TRBV12-3 or TRBV12-4; TRBD2 matches 11 bases. V lost 1 base, J lost 6 bases, and 3 bases stayed unmatched. The CDR3 length is 15 residues. CDR3: CASSLGTSGWDTQYF. The CDR3 DNA sequence: TGTGCCAGCAGTTTAGGGACTAGCGGGTGGGATACGCAGTATTTT.

The genes are TRBV6-5 and TRBJ1-4; D unresolved. The CDR3 has 12 amino acids. Trimming removed 7 bases at V and 8 bases at J, with 11 bases between. The germline V gene encodes CDR1 MNHEY and CDR2 SVGAGI. CDR3 nucleotides: TGTGCCAGCACCACCCTGGGGGAAAAACTGTTTTTT. Translation gives CASTTLGEKLFF.

V and J are TRBV4-3 and TRBJ1-2, with a possible D match to TRBD1 (5 bases). The CDR3 contains 15 residues. CDR1 LGHNA and CDR2 YSLEER come from the germline V gene. Trimming left V 0 bases short and J 4 bases short, with 12 bases between. CDR3 residues: CASSQESGVVYGYTF. The CDR3 DNA reads TGCGCCAGCAGCCAAGAATCGGGGGTTGTCTATGGCTACACCTTC.

The J gene is TRBJ1-1, the V gene TRBV29-1, with D perhaps matching TRBD1 (5 bases). Trimming took 7 bases from V and 4 from J, leaving 10 bases between them. The CDR3 contains 11 residues. Germline CDR1 SQVTM, CDR2 ANQGSEA. Here the CDR3 DNA reads TGCAGCGCTGGGGGGGGCACTGAAGCTTTCTTT. It is translated as CSAGGGTEAFF.

J is TRBJ1-3 and V is TRBV7-2; D is unclear. With 5 bases removed from V and 0 bases from J, the gap between germline ends came to 11 bases. Germline CDR1 SGHTA, CDR2 FQGNSA. The CDR3 sequence is 15 residues long. The DNA for the CDR3 is TGTGCCAGCAGCCCAGGCCGCATCTCTGGAAACACCATATATTTT. Protein sequence: CASSPGRISGNTIYF.